A single sample gave rise to the 19 T cell receptor beta chains below, sequenced in a study of CD8 T cells in Susac syndrome. RNA totalling about 0.5 to 1 ug underwent reverse transcription with random hexamers. TCRdb re-called the immunoSEQ multiplex PCR reads with MiXCR, one entry per CDR3 protein. This repertoire shows around 150,000 distinct CDR3 sequences, around 94% found once; its top ten account for 0.11% to 0.15%. Sequenced sample: CD4+ T cells from PBMCs. The receptors stem from a human donor in good health.

The chain employs TRBV7-9 and TRBJ2-3; 13 bases line up with TRBD2. The germline V gene has CDR1 SEHNR and CDR2 FQNEAQ (reference sequence). The CDR3 consists of 16 residues. The trim removed 6 bases at V and 2 bases at J, leaving 5 bases unmatched. CDR3 nucleotide sequence: TGTGCCAGCAGTCGACTAGCGGGGGGCCTCACAGATACGCAGTATTTT. It yields the protein CASSRLAGGLTDTQYF.

CDR3 sequence: CASSVEQPNSPLHF. The CDR3 DNA is TGCGCCAGCAGCGTCGAACAGCCCAATTCACCCCTCCACTTT. This chain links TRBV5-1 with TRBJ1-6; no clear D gene. V was cut by 4 bases and J by 7 bases, with 12 bases left in between. This CDR3 contains 14 residues. The germline V gene has CDR1 SGHRS and CDR2 YFSETQ. Variable domain in full (rest from reference TRBV5-1 and TRBJ1-6): KAGVTQTPRYLIKTRGQQVTLSCSPISGHRSVSWYQQTPGQGLQFLFEYFSETQRNKGNFPGRFSGRQFSNSRSEMNVSTLELGDSALYLCASSVEQPNSPLHFGNGTRLTVT.

The chain carries TRBV3-1 and TRBJ2-1; the D gene is possibly TRBD1 (5 bases). The CDR3 spans 14 residues. Germline CDR1 LGHDT, CDR2 YNNKEL (reference sequence). The V end lost 1 base, the J end lost 6 bases, and 10 bases lay between the germline ends. The chain's CDR3 is CASSQGQRSNEQFF. CDR3 coding DNA: TGTGCCAGCAGCCAAGGACAGAGATCCAATGAGCAGTTCTTC.

J is TRBJ1-1 and V is TRBV7-9, with D maybe TRBD1 (5 bases). V lost 0 bases, J lost 2 bases, and 7 bases lay in between. This CDR3 comprises 14 residues. The germline CDR1 and CDR2 sequences are SEHNR and FQNEAQ (reference sequence). In DNA form, the CDR3 reads TGTGCCAGCAGCTTAGCCCGGGACAACACTGAAGCTTTCTTT. Its translation is CASSLARDNTEAFF. Full variable domain (remainder filled in from reference TRBV7-9 and TRBJ1-1): DTGVSQNPRHKITKRGQNVTFRCDPISEHNRLYWYRQTLGQGPEFLTYFQNEAQLEKSRLLSDRFSAERPKGSFSTLEIQRTEQGDSAMYLCASSLARDNTEAFFGQGTRLTVV.

This chain joins TRBV29-1 and TRBJ2-3; D perhaps matches TRBD2 (5 bases). CDR1 is SQVTM, CDR2 ANQGSEA, per germline. Trimming took 3 bases from V and 6 from J, leaving 13 bases between them. The CDR3 has 13 amino acids. This CDR3 is CSVDQGAGDTQYF. The CDR3 nucleotides are TGCAGCGTTGATCAAGGCGCGGGCGATACGCAGTATTTT.

V and J are TRBV25-1 and TRBJ2-5; possibly TRBD2 for D (6 bases). There are 14 residues in the CDR3. Germline assignment: CDR1 MGHDK and CDR2 SYGVNS. Trimming shortened V by 3 bases and J by 1 base, and 9 bases separated the two germline ends. CDR3 DNA: TGTGCCAGCAGTGAGATGGGGGGCCAAGAGACCCAGTACTTC. Translated, it gives CASSEMGGQETQYF.

The gene calls are TRBV12-3 or TRBV12-4 and TRBJ2-7; D not certain. Trimming pared 8 bases from V and 0 bases from J, leaving 11 bases between. The CDR3 spans 13 residues. CDR3 sequence: CASCPDTSYEQYF. The CDR3 nucleotides are TGTGCCAGCTGCCCCGACACCTCCTACGAGCAGTACTTC.

The genes are TRBV11-2 and TRBJ2-5; D is perhaps TRBD1 or TRBD2 (6 bases each). CDR1 is SGHAT and CDR2 is FQNNGV in the germline V gene. Trimming removed 1 base at V and 7 bases at J, with 16 bases between. This CDR3 spans 15 amino acids. The CDR3 loop is CASSLGGAHVGTQYF. The DNA of the CDR3 is TGTGCCAGCAGCTTAGGGGGGGCCCACGTCGGGACCCAGTACTTC.

This chain joins TRBV15 and TRBJ1-4; 7 nucleotides agree with TRBD1. Germline V gene sequence: CDR1 LNHNV, CDR2 YYDKDF (reference sequence). The CDR3 length is 14 residues. Trimming removed 8 bases from V and 8 bases from J; junction bases left unmatched: 11. The CDR3 reads CATGRQGLREKLFF. Here the CDR3 DNA reads TGTGCCACCGGAAGACAGGGCCTTCGGGAAAAACTGTTTTTT.

V gene TRBV18 combines with J gene TRBJ2-5; no firm D call. Germline CDR1 and CDR2: KGHSH and LQKENI. V lost 6 bases and J lost 1, with 9 bases in between. The CDR3 length is 13 residues. The DNA of the CDR3 is TGTGCCAGCTCGGTGGGGTCCCAAGAGACCCAGTACTTC. Protein sequence: CASSVGSQETQYF. Looking up the rest from reference TRBV18 and TRBJ2-5 gives the full variable domain: NAGVMQNPRHLVRRRGQEARLRCSPMKGHSHVYWYRQLPEEGLKFMVYLQKENIIDESGMPKERFSAEFPKEGPSILRIQQVVRGDSAAYFCASSVGSQETQYFGPGTRLLVL.

The rearrangement links TRBV15 to TRBJ1-1; D gene uncertain. This CDR3 is 15 amino acids long. Germline V gives CDR1 LNHNV, CDR2 YYDKDF (reference sequence). Trimming took off 1 base at V and 1 base at J, with 10 bases between the two ends. CDR3 nucleotide sequence: TGTGCCACCAGCAGAGTCGCACGGGCGAACACTGAAGCTTTCTTT. Encoded protein: CATSRVARANTEAFF.

CDR3 residues: CSATNGNQPQHF. For the CDR3, the DNA is TGCAGTGCTACGAACGGGAATCAGCCCCAGCATTTT. This chain links TRBV20-1 with TRBJ1-5; D not resolved. The CDR3 consists of 12 residues. V lost 4 bases to trimming and J lost 4 bases, with 8 bases between them. The V gene's germline CDR1 is DFQATT and CDR2 SNEGSKA (reference sequence).

This chain connects TRBV29-1 to TRBJ1-1, with D unclear. Germline V gene data show CDR1 as SQVTM and CDR2 as ANQGSEA. Deletions cut 6 bases from V and 0 bases from J, with 11 bases between. The CDR3 sequence is 13 residues long. CDR3 sequence: CSVTSVLNTEAFF. The CDR3 DNA sequence: TGCAGCGTGACTTCTGTACTGAACACTGAAGCTTTCTTT.

This chain uses TRBV11-2 with TRBJ1-6; D not certain. The V end was cut by 3 bases, the J end by 5 bases, with 5 bases between. The CDR3 extends over 13 amino acids. From germline, CDR1 is SGHAT and CDR2 FQNNGV. The CDR3 DNA is TGTGCCAGCAGCTTGGCAGATAATTCACCCCTCCACTTT. It codes for CASSLADNSPLHF.

In DNA form, the CDR3 reads TGTGCCAGCAGCATGGACGCTAGCAATCAGCCCCAGCATTTT. This gives the protein CASSMDASNQPQHF. The V call is TRBV7-9, the J call TRBJ1-5; D is ambiguous. CDR1 and CDR2 (germline): SEHNR, FQNEAQ (reference sequence). V gave up 5 bases and J gave up 0 bases, with 8 bases separating them. CDR3 length: 14 residues. Based on the CDR3 plus reference TRBV7-9 and TRBJ1-5, the full variable domain is DTGVSQNPRHKITKRGQNVTFRCDPISEHNRLYWYRQTLGQGPEFLTYFQNEAQLEKSRLLSDRFSAERPKGSFSTLEIQRTEQGDSAMYLCASSMDASNQPQHFGDGTRLSIL.

V and J are TRBV29-1 and TRBJ2-3; 12 bases match TRBD2. CDR1 is SQVTM, CDR2 ANQGSEA, per germline. CDR3 length: 15 amino acids. V lost 3 bases, J lost 5 bases, and 6 bases stayed unmatched. The CDR3 coding sequence is TGCAGCGTTGAGGCTAGCGGGGGGGCCATAGATACGCAGTATTTT. This sequence encodes CSVEASGGAIDTQYF.

The chain couples TRBV9 to TRBJ2-7, with D possibly matching TRBD1 (5 bases). The V end was cut by 3 bases, the J end by 2 bases, with 15 bases between. From germline, CDR1 is SGDLS and CDR2 YYNGEE. The CDR3 spans 15 residues. The chain's CDR3 is CASSGQGDQTYEQYF. CDR3 DNA: TGTGCCAGCAGCGGACAAGGGGATCAGACCTACGAGCAGTACTTC.

CDR3 residues: CASRPGRSGGTQYF. The CDR3 DNA sequence: TGTGCCAGCAGGCCAGGACGGTCCGGAGGGACCCAGTACTTC. The genes are TRBV27 and TRBJ2-5, with a weak D call TRBD2 (5 bases). This CDR3 contains 14 residues. Germline CDR1 is MNHEY and CDR2 is SMNVEV (reference sequence). V dropped 6 bases and J dropped 7 bases, with 18 bases sitting between them.

V usage is TRBV29-1 and J usage is TRBJ1-5; D is ambiguous. V lost 6 bases and J 0 bases, leaving 12 bases between the germline ends. Germline V gives CDR1 SQVTM, CDR2 ANQGSEA. This CDR3 is 14 amino acids long. Here the CDR3 DNA reads TGCAGCGTGGCGGGATCTGATAGCAATCAGCCCCAGCATTTT. Encoded protein: CSVAGSDSNQPQHF. The variable domain in full, with the rest retrieved from reference TRBV29-1 and TRBJ1-5, is SAVISQKPSRDICQRGTSLTIQCQVDSQVTMMFWYRQQPGQSLTLIATANQGSEATYESGFVIDKFPISRPNLTFSTLTVSNMSPEDSSIYLCSVAGSDSNQPQHFGDGTRLSIL.